A single sample is the source of the 19 T cell receptor beta chains below, sequenced in a study of blood T cells in healthy people across ages. Primers used in a second PCR of roughly 6 to 12 cycles were a sample-barcoded 5' primer and a J-beta primer mix. MiXCR, run by TCRdb on the 5' RACE reads, gives a single entry per CDR3 protein. The sample has 1.5 million to 1.9 million distinct CDR3 sequences; under 55% are singletons. The sample comprised blood. These receptors were obtained from a woman between 18 and 29 years old in good health.

CDR3 residues: CASSQTTGRANEKLFF. DNA for the CDR3: TGTGCCAGCAGCCAGACCACAGGGCGGGCTAATGAAAAACTGTTTTTT. The chain carries TRBV14 and TRBJ1-4, with D possibly matching TRBD1 (6 bases). This CDR3 contains 16 residues. Per germline, CDR1 SGHDN and CDR2 FVKESK. The V end lost 3 bases, the J end lost 3 bases, and 14 bases lay between the germline ends.

This chain links TRBV4-2 with TRBJ2-7; 13 bases align to TRBD2. The J call may not be correct, given that the DNA end is closer to TRBJ2-5. This CDR3 comprises 15 residues. Germline loops: CDR1 LGHNA, CDR2 YNFKEQ. The CDR3 sequence: CASRRTSGGDETQYF. CDR3 DNA: TGTGCCAGCAGGCGGACTAGCGGGGGCGACGAGACCCAGTACTTC.

This clonotype was counted a few times. CDR3 sequence reads: CASRLQAGGSYNEQFF. The CDR3 coding sequence is TGCGCCAGCAGGCTCCAGGCGGGGGGCTCCTACAATGAGCAGTTCTTC. The V gene is TRBV5-1, the J gene TRBJ2-1, with 8 bases matching TRBD2. Germline V gene sequence: CDR1 SGHRS, CDR2 YFSETQ. With 5 bases clipped from V and 0 bases from J, the junction kept 7 bases outside the gene matches. The CDR3 is made up of 16 amino acids.

V is TRBV12-3 or TRBV12-4 and J is TRBJ2-7, with D hard to call. This CDR3 comprises 14 residues. V was pared by 5 bases and J by 6 bases, with 17 bases between. This chain's CDR3 is CASSAGFGTGEQYF. CDR3 in DNA: TGTGCCAGCAGTGCAGGTTTCGGTACCGGCGAGCAGTACTTC.

This clonotype was detected only a few times. CDR3 protein: CASSLTSGGPGEQFF. The DNA for the CDR3 is TGCGCCAGCAGCTTGACTAGCGGGGGGCCGGGTGAGCAGTTCTTC. The J gene is TRBJ2-1, the V gene TRBV5-1; TRBD2 aligns across 12 bases. Germline CDR1 and CDR2: SGHRS and YFSETQ. This CDR3 comprises 15 residues. After removal of 1 base from V and 9 bases from J, the junction contained 5 bases not matched to a gene. Together with reference TRBV5-1 and TRBJ2-1, the CDR3 gives the full variable domain: KAGVTQTPRYLIKTRGQQVTLSCSPISGHRSVSWYQQTPGQGLQFLFEYFSETQRNKGNFPGRFSGRQFSNSRSEMNVSTLELGDSALYLCASSLTSGGPGEQFFGPGTRLTVL.

The J gene is TRBJ1-2, the V gene TRBV27; no firm D call. The CDR3 is 13 residues long. CDR1 is MNHEY and CDR2 is SMNVEV in the germline V gene (reference sequence). Between the trimmed V and J ends, which lost 5 bases and 4 bases, there was a span of 11 bases. In DNA form, the CDR3 reads TGTGCCAGCAGTCCGGGGTCTCTCTATGGCTACACCTTC. Translating it yields CASSPGSLYGYTF.

CDR3 bases: TGTGCCAGCTGGGGACTAGCGGGGCACAATGAGCAGTTCTTC. It is translated as CASWGLAGHNEQFF. V and J are TRBV2 and TRBJ2-1, with 13 bases matching TRBD2. The CDR3 extends over 14 amino acids. V shed 8 bases, J shed 5 bases, and the junction held 3 bases outside the gene matches. Germline CDR1 and CDR2: SNHLY and FYNNEI.

The chain links TRBV7-2 to TRBJ1-4, with D maybe TRBD1 (6 bases). CDR3 length: 17 residues. Germline values: CDR1 SGHTA, CDR2 FQGNSA. Trimming removed 6 bases from V and 2 bases from J, with 19 bases in between. Here the CDR3 DNA reads TGTGCCAGCAGTCGAACCCAAGGGGGTTGGACTAATGAAAAACTGTTTTTT. This translates into CASSRTQGGWTNEKLFF.

V usage is TRBV7-2 and J usage is TRBJ2-7; 8 bases are shared with TRBD1. The length of the CDR3 is 16 residues. With V trimmed by 4 bases and J by 4 bases, 12 bases remained unmatched. From germline, CDR1 is SGHTA and CDR2 FQGNSA. The CDR3 DNA follows: TGTGCCAGCAGCTATCGGACAGGGTTAGGAGTTTACGAGCAGTACTTC. It specifies CASSYRTGLGVYEQYF.

The genes are TRBV14 and TRBJ2-5; TRBD1 agrees at 7 bases. The closer fit of TRBJ2-7 to the DNA end suggests the J call may be wrong. CDR1 and CDR2 (germline): SGHDN, FVKESK. The CDR3 loop spans 13 amino acids. The CDR3 reads CASSQLTGIEQYF. CDR3 DNA: TGTGCCAGCAGCCAATTGACAGGGATCGAGCAGTACTTC.

Of note for this clonotype: The germline gene is not matched at one end of the junction; a read error may be the cause. The chain carries TRBV10-3 and TRBJ1-4; TRBD1 agrees at 10 bases. From germline, CDR1 is ENHRY and CDR2 SYGVKD. CDR3 size: 13 residues. CDR3 region: CAVSRDRGEKLFF. The CDR3, as DNA: TGTGCCGTCAGTCGGGACAGGGGTGAAAAACTGTTTTTT.

The gene calls are TRBV4-3 and TRBJ2-6; perhaps TRBD2 as D (6 bases). This CDR3 comprises 19 residues. Germline CDR1 LGHNA, CDR2 YSLEER. V lost 0 bases to trimming and J lost 0 bases, with 15 bases between them. CDR3: CASSQDYRGSPSGANVLTF. DNA for the CDR3: TGCGCCAGCAGCCAAGATTACCGGGGGTCCCCCTCTGGGGCCAACGTCCTGACTTTC.

The chain carries TRBV6-6 and TRBJ2-5, with 9 positions matching TRBD1. The length of the CDR3 is 14 residues. Germline lookup yields CDR1 MNHNY and CDR2 SVGAGI (reference sequence). The ends lost 2 bases at V and 5 bases at J; junction bases unmatched: 3. The CDR3 loop reads CASSYMTGGETQYF. The CDR3 nucleotides read TGTGCCAGCAGTTACATGACAGGGGGGGAGACCCAGTACTTC.

In its sample, this clonotype was seen a few times. The V gene is TRBV6-2 or TRBV6-3, the J gene TRBJ2-7; a possible D gene is TRBD1 (6 bases). The CDR3 is 15 amino acids. Germline assignment: CDR1 MNHEY and CDR2 SVGEGT. The V end lost 6 bases, the J end lost 0 bases, and 15 bases lay between the germline ends. The CDR3 sequence is CASSPRGSSSYEQYF. The CDR3, as DNA: TGTGCCAGCAGCCCCAGGGGATCGAGCTCCTACGAGCAGTACTTC.

The gene calls are TRBV6-2 or TRBV6-3 and TRBJ2-7, with 9 positions matching TRBD2. Germline V gene data show CDR1 as MNHEY and CDR2 as SVGEGT. The CDR3 runs 14 residues. Trimming at V came to 10 bases and at J to 1 base, leaving 8 bases not matched to a gene. The DNA of the CDR3 is TGTGCCATCAAATCTAGCGGGGATTCCTACGAGCAGTACTTC. Translating it yields CAIKSSGDSYEQYF.

The V and J genes are TRBV4-1 and TRBJ2-5, with unresolved D. The assigned J gene may be wrong: the sequence end matches TRBJ2-7 better. Per germline, CDR1 MGHRA and CDR2 YSYEKL. This CDR3 comprises 14 residues. The CDR3 spells CASSQGPDLYEQYF. In DNA form, the CDR3 reads TGCGCCAGCAGCCAAGGACCGGATCTCTACGAGCAGTACTTC.

This clonotype was seen a single time. J is TRBJ2-1 and V is TRBV29-1, with a tentative D call TRBD1 (6 bases). Germline assignment: CDR1 SQVTM and CDR2 ANQGSEA. Between the trimmed V and J ends, which lost 7 bases and 9 bases, there was a span of 13 bases. The CDR3 has 11 residues. Written as DNA, the CDR3 is TGCAGCGCCTCTGAGGACAGTGAGCAGTTCTTC. Protein sequence: CSASEDSEQFF.

The chain combines TRBV5-8 with TRBJ1-6; D call uncertain. The V end lost 0 bases, the J end lost 6 bases, and 4 bases lay between the germline ends. The CDR3 has 13 residues. From germline, CDR1 is SGHTS and CDR2 YDEGEE. As DNA, the CDR3 is TGTGCCAGCAGCTTGGCTGTTAATTCACCCCTCCACTTT. This codes for CASSLAVNSPLHF.

V gene TRBV29-1 combines with J gene TRBJ1-2; 7 positions agree with TRBD1. CDR1 and CDR2 (germline): SQVTM, ANQGSEA. With V trimmed by 8 bases and J by 4 bases, 7 bases remained unmatched. The CDR3 runs 12 residues. CDR3 DNA sequence: TGCAGCACCGGGACAGAACCCTATGGCTACACCTTC. This gives the protein CSTGTEPYGYTF.